The clone carrying this TCR beta chain was seen only a few times. As yet, its antigen is unknown. Nominally healthy donors were sampled, though unrecorded immune exposures were likely. The PCR contained 60 Vbeta and 13 Jbeta primers. Profiling relied on immunoSEQ multiplex PCR, and the TCRdb table lists in-frame clones only, not all of them. The data show roughly 190,000 clones, 81% seen once. The data were taken from a study of cytomegalovirus exposure and HLA in healthy donors. About the study: An early release of data contained roughly 90 million unique TCRs, which came from HLA-typed donors. Notes on the study in general: According to an earlier analysis, most TCR beta V segments yielded productive rearrangements about 87% or about 30% of the time. A later analysis associated 16,000 or so TCR beta sequences with HLA alleles at a 0.05 false discovery rate.

The CDR3 covers 15 residues. The V end was cut by 2 bases, the J end by 3 bases, with 8 bases between. CDR1 SEHNR and CDR2 FQNEAQ come from the germline V gene (reference sequence). This TCR was sampled from a man over 45 in good health and CMV-seronegative. J is TRBJ2-6 and V is TRBV7-9; unclear D gene. Sequenced material: PBMCs. CDR3 protein: CASSLLSVGANVLTF. The CDR3 DNA follows: TGTGCCAGCAGCTTATTGAGCGTTGGGGCCAACGTCCTGACTTTC.